This T cell receptor (beta chain) was identified during a study of T cell responses to AZD1222 COVID-19 vaccine. Using immunoSEQ multiplex PCR, the repertoire was profiled, and TCRdb retains in-frame clones only, with some absent. The sample holds fewer than 200,000 clones; around 94% are singletons and the top ten take 1.6%. The CDR3 has 14 residues. CDR1 is SGHAT and CDR2 is FQNNGV in the germline V gene. The V and J ends lost 1 base and 5 bases respectively, with 11 bases between them. The receptor comes from an adult who received the AZD1222 COVID-19 vaccine. The genes are TRBV11-2 and TRBJ1-1; D may be TRBD1 (6 bases). The sequencing here drew on peripheral blood, taken 28 days after the second AZD1222 dose. CDR3 sequence reads: CASSLVWGQTEAFF. The DNA of the CDR3 is TGTGCCAGCAGCTTAGTATGGGGGCAAACTGAAGCTTTCTTT.